This record covers a single T cell receptor (beta chain). Each CDR3 protein is one row after TCRdb ran MiXCR on the RT-PCR reads. The sample has approximately 720,000 distinct CDR3 sequences, around 14% seen once; the top ten hold 3% to 4.5%. In germline, CDR1 is DFQATT, CDR2 SNEGSKA (reference sequence). Trimming cost V 3 bases and J 1 base; bases outside gene matches: 11. The CDR3 runs to 16 residues. V is TRBV20-1 and J is TRBJ1-1; 7 nucleotides agree with TRBD1. The sequenced sample consisted of memory CD4+ T cells from blood. This TCR derives from a female donor in good health, serving as a healthy control. This CDR3 reads CSASNPLTGQNTEAFF. Here the CDR3 DNA reads TGCAGTGCTAGTAACCCCCTGACAGGGCAGAACACTGAAGCTTTCTTT.